This entry concerns a single TCR beta chain. Its antigen is currently unknown. The donors, nominally healthy at sampling, likely had unrecorded immune exposures. Deletions cut 5 bases from V and 0 bases from J, with 10 bases between. Germline lookup yields CDR1 MNHNS and CDR2 SASEGT. This CDR3 has 14 residues. The data are from a study of cytomegalovirus exposure and HLA in healthy donors. Findings of the study overall: TRBV6-2, TRBV6-3 and some other V segments were excluded as indistinguishable. A likely sequencing artifact accounted for one observed cluster of highly shared sequence variants.

Use of 60 Vbeta and 13 Jbeta primers characterized the PCR. Method: immunoSEQ multiplex PCR; TCRdb's copy keeps in-frame clones and lacks some. Among 150,000 to 200,000 clones listed, 60% to 80% were seen once. This chain links TRBV6-1 with TRBJ1-2, with D unclear. The sequenced sample consisted of PBMCs. The clonotype comes from a female donor in good health and CMV-seronegative. The CDR3, as DNA: TGTGCCAGCAGTCTTGGCCTCGCTAACTATGGCTACACCTTC. The encoded protein is CASSLGLANYGYTF.